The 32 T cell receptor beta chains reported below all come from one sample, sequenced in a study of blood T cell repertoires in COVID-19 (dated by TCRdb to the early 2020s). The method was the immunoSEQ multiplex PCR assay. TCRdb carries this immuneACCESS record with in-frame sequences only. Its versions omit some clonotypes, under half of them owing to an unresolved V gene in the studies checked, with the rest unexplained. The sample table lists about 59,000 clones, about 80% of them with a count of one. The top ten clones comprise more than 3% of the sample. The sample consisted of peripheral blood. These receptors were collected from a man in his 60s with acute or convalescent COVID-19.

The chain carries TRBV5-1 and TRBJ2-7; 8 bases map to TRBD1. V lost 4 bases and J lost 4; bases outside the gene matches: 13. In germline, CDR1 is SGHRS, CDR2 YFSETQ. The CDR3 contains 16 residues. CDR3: CASSPGHRGVSYEQYF. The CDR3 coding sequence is TGCGCCAGCAGCCCCGGGCACAGGGGGGTGAGTTACGAGCAGTACTTC. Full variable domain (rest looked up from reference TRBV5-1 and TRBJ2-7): KAGVTQTPRYLIKTRGQQVTLSCSPISGHRSVSWYQQTPGQGLQFLFEYFSETQRNKGNFPGRFSGRQFSNSRSEMNVSTLELGDSALYLCASSPGHRGVSYEQYFGPGTRLTVT.

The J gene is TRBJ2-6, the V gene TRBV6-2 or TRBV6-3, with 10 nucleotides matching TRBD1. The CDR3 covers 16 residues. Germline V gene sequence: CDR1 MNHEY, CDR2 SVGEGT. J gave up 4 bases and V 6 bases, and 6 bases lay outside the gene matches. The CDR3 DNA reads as TGTGCCAGCAGCCGGACAGGGGGAACCGGGGCCAACGTCCTGACTTTC. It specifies CASSRTGGTGANVLTF.

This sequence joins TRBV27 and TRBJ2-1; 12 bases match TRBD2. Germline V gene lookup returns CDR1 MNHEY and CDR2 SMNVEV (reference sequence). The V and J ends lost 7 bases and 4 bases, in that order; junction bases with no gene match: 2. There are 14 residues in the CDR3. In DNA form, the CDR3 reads TGTGCCAGCAAGGGACTAGCGGGTTACAATGAGCAGTTCTTC. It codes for CASKGLAGYNEQFF.

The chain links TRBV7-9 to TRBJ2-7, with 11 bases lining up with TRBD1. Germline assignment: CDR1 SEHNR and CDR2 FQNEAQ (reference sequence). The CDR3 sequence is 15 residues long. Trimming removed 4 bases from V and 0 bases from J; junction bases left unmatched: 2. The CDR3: CASSYGQGASYEQYF. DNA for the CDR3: TGTGCCAGCAGCTACGGACAGGGGGCCTCCTACGAGCAGTACTTC.

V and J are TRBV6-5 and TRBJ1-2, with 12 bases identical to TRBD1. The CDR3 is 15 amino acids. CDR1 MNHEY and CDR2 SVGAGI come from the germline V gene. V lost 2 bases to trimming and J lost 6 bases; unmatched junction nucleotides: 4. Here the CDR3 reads CASSYTGTGGNGYTF. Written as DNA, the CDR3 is TGTGCCAGCAGTTACACCGGGACAGGGGGCAATGGCTACACCTTC.

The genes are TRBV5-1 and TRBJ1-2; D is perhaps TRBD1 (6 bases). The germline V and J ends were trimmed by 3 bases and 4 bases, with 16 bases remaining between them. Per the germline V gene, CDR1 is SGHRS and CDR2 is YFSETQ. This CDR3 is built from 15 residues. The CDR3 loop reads CASSYTGTVGYGYTF. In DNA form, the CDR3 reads TGCGCCAGCAGCTATACAGGGACGGTAGGCTATGGCTACACCTTC.

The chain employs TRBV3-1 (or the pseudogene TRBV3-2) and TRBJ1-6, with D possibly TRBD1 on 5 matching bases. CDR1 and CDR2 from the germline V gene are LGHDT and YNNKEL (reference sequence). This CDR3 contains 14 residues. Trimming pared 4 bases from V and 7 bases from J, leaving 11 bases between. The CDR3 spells CASSLQGGNSPLHF. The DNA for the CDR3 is TGTGCCAGCAGCCTGCAGGGTGGCAATTCACCCCTCCACTTT.

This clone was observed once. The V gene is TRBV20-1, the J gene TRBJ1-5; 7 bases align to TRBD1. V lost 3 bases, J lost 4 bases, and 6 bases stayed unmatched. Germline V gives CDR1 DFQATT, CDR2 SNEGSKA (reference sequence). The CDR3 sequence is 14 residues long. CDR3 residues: CSASIQGGNQPQHF. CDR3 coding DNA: TGCAGTGCTAGTATTCAGGGGGGAAATCAGCCCCAGCATTTT.

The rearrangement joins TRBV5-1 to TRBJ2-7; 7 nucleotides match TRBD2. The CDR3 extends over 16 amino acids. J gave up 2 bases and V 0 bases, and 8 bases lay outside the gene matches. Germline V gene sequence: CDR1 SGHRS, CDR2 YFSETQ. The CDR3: CASSLVIGGFTYEQYF. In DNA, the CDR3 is TGCGCCAGCAGCTTGGTAATCGGGGGGTTCACCTACGAGCAGTACTTC.

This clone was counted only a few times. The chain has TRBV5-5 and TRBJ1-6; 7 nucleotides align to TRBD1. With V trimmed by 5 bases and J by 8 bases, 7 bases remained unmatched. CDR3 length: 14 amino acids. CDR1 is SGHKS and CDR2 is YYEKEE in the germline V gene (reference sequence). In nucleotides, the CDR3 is TGTGCCAGCAGTCCCGACAGGGTCCATTCACCCCTCCACTTT. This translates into CASSPDRVHSPLHF.

The chain's CDR3 is CASSFRTGGSSYEQYF. CDR3 DNA sequence: TGCGCCAGCAGCTTTAGGACAGGGGGCTCCTCCTACGAGCAGTACTTC. The V and J genes are TRBV5-1 and TRBJ2-7; 11 positions agree with TRBD1. J lost 0 bases, V lost 2 bases, and 4 bases had no gene match. The CDR3 is made up of 16 amino acids. CDR1 is SGHRS and CDR2 is YFSETQ in the germline V gene.

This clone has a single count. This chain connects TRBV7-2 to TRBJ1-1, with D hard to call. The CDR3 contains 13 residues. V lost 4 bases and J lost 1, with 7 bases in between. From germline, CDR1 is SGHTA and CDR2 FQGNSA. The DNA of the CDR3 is TGTGCCAGCAGCTCAGACTGGAACACTGAAGCTTTCTTT. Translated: CASSSDWNTEAFF.

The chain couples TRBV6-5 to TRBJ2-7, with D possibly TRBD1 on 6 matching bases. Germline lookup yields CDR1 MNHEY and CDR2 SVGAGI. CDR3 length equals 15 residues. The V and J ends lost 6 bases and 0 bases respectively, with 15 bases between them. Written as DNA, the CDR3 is TGTGCCAGCAGACTACACAGGGCTGGCTCCTACGAGCAGTACTTC. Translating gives CASRLHRAGSYEQYF.

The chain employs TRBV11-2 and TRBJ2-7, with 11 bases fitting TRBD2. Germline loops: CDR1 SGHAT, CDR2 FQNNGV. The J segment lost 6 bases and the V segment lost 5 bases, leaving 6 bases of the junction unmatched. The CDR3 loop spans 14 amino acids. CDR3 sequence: CASSQLAGEGEQYF. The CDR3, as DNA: TGTGCCAGCAGCCAACTAGCGGGAGAGGGCGAGCAGTACTTC.

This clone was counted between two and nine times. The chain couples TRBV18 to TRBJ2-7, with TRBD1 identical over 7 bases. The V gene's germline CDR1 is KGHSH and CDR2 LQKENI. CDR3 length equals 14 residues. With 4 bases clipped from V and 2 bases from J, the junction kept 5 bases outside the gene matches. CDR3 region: CASSHPTGTYEQYF. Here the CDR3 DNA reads TGTGCCAGCTCACACCCGACAGGGACCTACGAGCAGTACTTC.

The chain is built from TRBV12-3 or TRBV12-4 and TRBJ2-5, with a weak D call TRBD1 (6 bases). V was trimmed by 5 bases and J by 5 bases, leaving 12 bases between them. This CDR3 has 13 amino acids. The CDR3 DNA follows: TGTGCCAGCAGTCCCACAGGGTGGGAGACCCAGTACTTC. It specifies CASSPTGWETQYF.

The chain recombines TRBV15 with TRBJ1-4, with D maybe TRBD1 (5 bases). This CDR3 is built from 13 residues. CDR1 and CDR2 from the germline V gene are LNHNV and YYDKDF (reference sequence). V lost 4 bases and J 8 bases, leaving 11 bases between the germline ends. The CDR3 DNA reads TGTGCCACCAGCATACGACAGTGGGAAAAACTGTTTTTT. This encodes CATSIRQWEKLFF.

CDR3 sequence (DNA): TGTGCCAGCAGGGCCCTAGCGGGAGCTGAGCAGTTCTTC. Translation gives CASRALAGAEQFF. V gene TRBV3-1 (or the pseudogene TRBV3-2) combines with J gene TRBJ2-1, with 10 nucleotides matching TRBD2. V trimming: 6 bases; J trimming: 9 bases; junction bases outside the gene matches: 5. CDR1 and CDR2 (germline): LGHDT, YNNKEL (reference sequence). The CDR3 totals 13 residues.

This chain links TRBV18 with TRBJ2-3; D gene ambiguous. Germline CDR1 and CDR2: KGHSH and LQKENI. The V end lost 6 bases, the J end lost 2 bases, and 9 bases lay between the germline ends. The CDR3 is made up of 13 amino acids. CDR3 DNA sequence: TGTGCCAGCTCCGATAGAAACACAGATACGCAGTATTTT. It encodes CASSDRNTDTQYF.

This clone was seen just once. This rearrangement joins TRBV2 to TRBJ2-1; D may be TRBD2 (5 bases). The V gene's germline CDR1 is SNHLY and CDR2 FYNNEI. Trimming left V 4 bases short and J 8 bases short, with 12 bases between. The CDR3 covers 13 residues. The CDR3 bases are TGTGCCAGCAGTGGGCTAGCAGCCGATGAGCAGTTCTTC. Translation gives CASSGLAADEQFF.

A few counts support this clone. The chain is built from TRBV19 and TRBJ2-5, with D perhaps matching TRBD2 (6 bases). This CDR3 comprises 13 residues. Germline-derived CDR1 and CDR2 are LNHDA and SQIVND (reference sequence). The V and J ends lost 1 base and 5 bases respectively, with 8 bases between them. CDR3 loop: CASSIVSGETQYF. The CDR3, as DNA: TGTGCCAGTAGTATAGTGAGCGGGGAGACCCAGTACTTC. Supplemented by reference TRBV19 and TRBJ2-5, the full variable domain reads DGGITQSPKYLFRKEGQNVTLSCEQNLNHDAMYWYRQDPGQGLRLIYYSQIVNDFQKGDIAEGYSVSREKKESFPLTVTSAQKNPTAFYLCASSIVSGETQYFGPGTRLLVL.

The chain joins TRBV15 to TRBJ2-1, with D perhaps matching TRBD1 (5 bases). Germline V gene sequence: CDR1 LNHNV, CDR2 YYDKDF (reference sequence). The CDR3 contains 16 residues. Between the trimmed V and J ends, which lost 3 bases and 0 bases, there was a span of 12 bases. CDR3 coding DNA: TGTGCCACCAGCAGCCAGACAGCGAGCTCCTACAATGAGCAGTTCTTC. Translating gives CATSSQTASSYNEQFF.

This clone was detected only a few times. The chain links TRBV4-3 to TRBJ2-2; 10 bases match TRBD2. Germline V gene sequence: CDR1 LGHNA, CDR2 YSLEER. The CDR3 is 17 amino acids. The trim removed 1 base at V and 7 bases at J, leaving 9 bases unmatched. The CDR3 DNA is TGCGCCAGCAGCCAAGCGTCTCTAGCGGGAGTGCACGGGGAGCTGTTTTTT. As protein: CASSQASLAGVHGELFF.

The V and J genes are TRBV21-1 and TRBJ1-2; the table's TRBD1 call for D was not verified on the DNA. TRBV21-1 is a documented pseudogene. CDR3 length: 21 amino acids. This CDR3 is CASSKGGGRIWVRDHNYGYTF. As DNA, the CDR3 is TGTGCCAGCAGCAAAGGTGGGGGCCGGATTTGGGTTAGGGACCATAACTATGGCTACACCTTC.

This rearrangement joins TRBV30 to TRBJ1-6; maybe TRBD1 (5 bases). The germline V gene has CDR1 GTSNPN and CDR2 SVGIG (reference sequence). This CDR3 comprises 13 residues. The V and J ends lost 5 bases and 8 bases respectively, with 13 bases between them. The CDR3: CAWARQPDSPLHF. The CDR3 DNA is TGTGCCTGGGCGAGACAGCCAGATTCACCCCTCCACTTT.

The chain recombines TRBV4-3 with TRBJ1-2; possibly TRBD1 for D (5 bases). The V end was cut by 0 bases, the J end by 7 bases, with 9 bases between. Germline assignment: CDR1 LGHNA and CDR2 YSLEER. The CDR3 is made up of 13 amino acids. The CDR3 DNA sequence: TGCGCCAGCAGCCAAGATGGGGCGGTTGGCTACACCTTC. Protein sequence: CASSQDGAVGYTF.

The CDR3 loop is CATTSRRGTGELFF. The CDR3 nucleotides are TGTGCCACCACTTCCCGGAGGGGCACCGGGGAGCTGTTTTTT. The chain uses TRBV15 and TRBJ2-2; D possibly corresponds to TRBD2 (6 bases). Per the germline V gene, CDR1 is LNHNV and CDR2 is YYDKDF (reference sequence). This CDR3 is 14 amino acids long. V gave up 7 bases and J gave up 4 bases, with 13 bases separating them.

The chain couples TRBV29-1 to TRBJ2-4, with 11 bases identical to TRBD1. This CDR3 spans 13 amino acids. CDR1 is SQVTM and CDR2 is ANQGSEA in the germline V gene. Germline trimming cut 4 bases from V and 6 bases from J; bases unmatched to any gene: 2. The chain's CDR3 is CSVVGTGGNIQYF. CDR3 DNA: TGCAGCGTTGTCGGGACAGGGGGAAACATTCAGTACTTC.

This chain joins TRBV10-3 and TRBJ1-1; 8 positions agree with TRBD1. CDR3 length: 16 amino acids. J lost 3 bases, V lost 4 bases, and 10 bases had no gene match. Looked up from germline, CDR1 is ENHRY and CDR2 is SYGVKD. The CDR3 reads CAISAFDRGVYTEAFF. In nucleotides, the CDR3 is TGTGCCATCAGTGCCTTCGACAGGGGAGTGTACACTGAAGCTTTCTTT.

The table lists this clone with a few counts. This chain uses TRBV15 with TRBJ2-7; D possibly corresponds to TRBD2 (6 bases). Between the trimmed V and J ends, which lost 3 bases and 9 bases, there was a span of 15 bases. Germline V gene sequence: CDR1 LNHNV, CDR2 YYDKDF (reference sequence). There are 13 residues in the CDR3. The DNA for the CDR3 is TGTGCCACCAGCAGTAGCGGCCTCGAGGTGCAGTACTTC. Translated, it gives CATSSSGLEVQYF.

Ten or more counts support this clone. CDR3 coding DNA: TGTGCCAGTAAAGAGGGAGGGCCTGGTGAGCAGTTCTTC. Translation: CASKEGGPGEQFF. The chain combines TRBV19 with TRBJ2-1; 7 nucleotides align to TRBD2. Germline loops: CDR1 LNHDA, CDR2 SQIVND (reference sequence). Trimming at V came to 7 bases and at J to 9 bases, leaving 9 bases not matched to a gene. This CDR3 spans 13 amino acids. The full variable domain, rest sourced from reference TRBV19 and TRBJ2-1, is DGGITQSPKYLFRKEGQNVTLSCEQNLNHDAMYWYRQDPGQGLRLIYYSQIVNDFQKGDIAEGYSVSREKKESFPLTVTSAQKNPTAFYLCASKEGGPGEQFFGPGTRLTVL.

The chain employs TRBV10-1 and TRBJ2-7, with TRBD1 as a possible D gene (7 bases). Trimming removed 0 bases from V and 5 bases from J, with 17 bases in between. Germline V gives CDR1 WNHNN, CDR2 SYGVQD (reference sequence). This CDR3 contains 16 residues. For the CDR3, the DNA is TGCGCCAGCAGTGAGTCGGGGGCAGGGGGGTACGACGAGCAGTACTTC. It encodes CASSESGAGGYDEQYF.